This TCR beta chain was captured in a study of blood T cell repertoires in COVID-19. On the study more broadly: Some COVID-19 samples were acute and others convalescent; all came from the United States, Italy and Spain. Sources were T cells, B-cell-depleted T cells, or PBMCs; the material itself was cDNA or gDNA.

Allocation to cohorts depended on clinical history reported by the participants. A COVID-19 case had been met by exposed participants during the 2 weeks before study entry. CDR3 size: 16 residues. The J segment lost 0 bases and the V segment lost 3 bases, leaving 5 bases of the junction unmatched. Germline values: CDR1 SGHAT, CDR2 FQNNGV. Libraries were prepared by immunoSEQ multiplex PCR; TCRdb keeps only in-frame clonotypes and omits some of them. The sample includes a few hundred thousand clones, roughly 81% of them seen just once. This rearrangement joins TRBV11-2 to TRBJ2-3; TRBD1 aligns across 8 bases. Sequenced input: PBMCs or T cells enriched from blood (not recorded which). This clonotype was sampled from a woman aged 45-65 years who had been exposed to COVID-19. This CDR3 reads CASSFPNRGSTDTQYF. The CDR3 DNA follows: TGTGCCAGCAGCTTCCCCAACAGGGGGAGCACAGATACGCAGTATTTT.